This entry describes one T cell receptor (beta chain). Germline values: CDR1 SQVTM, CDR2 ANQGSEA. V lost 1 base and J lost 8, with 9 bases in between. The CDR3 consists of 12 residues. These data come from a study of blood T cell repertoires in COVID-19. For the study at large: Donors in the United States, Italy and Spain gave samples during acute or convalescent COVID-19.

In the study's own analysis: Amplification of reference gene primers provided the estimated nucleated cell counts. Some clones are missing from TCRdb's copy, which holds only in-frame ones; the method was immunoSEQ multiplex PCR. The V and J calls and the clone size are those of that table, but D and trimming were determined from the DNA. The table records under 150,000 clones, around four fifths of them present only once. This chain connects TRBV29-1 to TRBJ2-4, with TRBD2 as a possible D gene (6 bases). Sequencing was carried out using peripheral blood. This clonotype originated in a woman between 35 and 50 years old with active or convalescent COVID-19. The CDR3 protein is CSVEGPGDIQYF. The DNA of the CDR3 is TGCAGCGTTGAAGGGCCGGGGGACATTCAGTACTTC.